This T cell receptor beta chain was profiled in a study of technical replicates of blood from several donors (dated by TCRdb to 2017 to 2019). Library preparation used the immunoSEQ multiplex PCR assay. In TCRdb, the immuneACCESS table is reduced to in-frame sequences with V and J assigned. These tables do not hold every clone; where another copy was compared, an unresolved V gene accounts for under half, and the others remain unexplained. In this sample the table shows fewer than 85,000 clones, roughly 94% of which occur a single time. The ten largest clonotypes hold 0.3% to 0.45% of the sample. As regards this clone: Its antigen has not been determined. There are no base qualities to consult, and no much larger clone falls within one base.

CDR1 is given as MGHRA and CDR2 as YSYEKL, both from the germline V gene. The CDR3 sequence holds 15 residues, the cysteine and phenylalanine included. Kept here is only the CDR3 DNA, which spans 45 bases and is read in frame from base 1. Trimming accounts for 4 bases at V and 2 bases at J, while the number of junction bases matched to no gene is 7. The V and J segments used are TRBV4-1 and TRBJ2-7; 8 central bases correspond to TRBD1. This TCR was recovered from a human donor in good health. Sequencing used T cells isolated from PBMCs. The CDR3 in this case is CASSPVGTGTYEQYF. At the DNA level, the sequence is TGCGCCAGCAGCCCTGTCGGGACAGGCACCTACGAGCAGTACTTC.